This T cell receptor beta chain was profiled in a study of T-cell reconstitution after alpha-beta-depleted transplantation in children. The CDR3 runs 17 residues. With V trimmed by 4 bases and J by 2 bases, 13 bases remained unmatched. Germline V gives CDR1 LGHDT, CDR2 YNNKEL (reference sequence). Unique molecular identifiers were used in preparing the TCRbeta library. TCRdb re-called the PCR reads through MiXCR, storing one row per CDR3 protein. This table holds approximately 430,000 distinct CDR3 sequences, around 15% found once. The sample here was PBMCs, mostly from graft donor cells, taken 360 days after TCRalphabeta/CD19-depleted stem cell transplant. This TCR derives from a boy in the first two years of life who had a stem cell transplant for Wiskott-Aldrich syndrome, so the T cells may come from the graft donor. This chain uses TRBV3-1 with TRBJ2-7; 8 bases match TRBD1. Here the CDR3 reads CASSPPLSDRGTYEQYF. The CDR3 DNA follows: TGTGCCAGCAGCCCCCCCCTATCAGACAGGGGAACCTACGAGCAGTACTTC.